A single sample is the source of the 26 T cell receptor beta chains below, sequenced in a study of Graves' ophthalmopathy and Graves' hyperthyroidism. The TCR beta CDR3 regions underwent amplification from RNA transcripts. HTBI-primed first-round RT-PCR preceded second-round multiplex PCR. TCRdb reprocessed the multiplex PCR reads via MiXCR and lists one record per CDR3 protein. This sample has tens of thousands of distinct CDR3 sequences; approximately 52% occur once, and the top ten carry roughly 4.3%. The sequenced sample was peripheral blood. The receptors come from an adult woman with Graves' ophthalmopathy.

This chain links TRBV20-1 with TRBJ2-3; 7 nucleotides align to TRBD1. V dropped 5 bases and J dropped 2; count of bases not matched to a gene: 7. Germline lookup yields CDR1 DFQATT and CDR2 SNEGSKA (reference sequence). CDR3 size: 14 residues. The CDR3 DNA reads TGCAGTGCTCCGGACAGGCGAAACACAGATACGCAGTATTTT. Amino acid sequence: CSAPDRRNTDTQYF.

J is TRBJ2-7 and V is TRBV10-1; 7 positions agree with TRBD2. The germline CDR1 and CDR2 sequences are WNHNN and SYGVQD (reference sequence). Trimming took 4 bases from V and 6 from J; bases not matched to a gene: 9. The CDR3 runs to 14 residues. This CDR3 is CASSVSGAPSEQYF. The CDR3 DNA follows: TGCGCCAGCAGTGTAAGCGGGGCCCCTTCCGAGCAGTACTTC.

The chain is built from TRBV10-3 and TRBJ2-7, with no clear D. Germline CDR1 reads ENHRY; CDR2 reads SYGVKD. The CDR3 loop spans 13 amino acids. Trimming left V 4 bases short and J 2 bases short, with 9 bases between. The CDR3 nucleotides read TGTGCCATCAGTGGACTCTCCGCCTACGAGCAGTACTTC. It specifies CAISGLSAYEQYF.

The gene calls are TRBV30 and TRBJ2-5, with 9 bases fitting TRBD1. There are 15 residues in the CDR3. The junction had 8 bases not matched to a gene; V was cut back by 1 base and J by 5 bases. CDR1 and CDR2 from the germline V gene are GTSNPN and SVGIG (reference sequence). The CDR3: CAWSAPTGGIETQYF. For the CDR3, the DNA is TGTGCCTGGAGTGCCCCGACAGGGGGGATTGAGACCCAGTACTTC.

A remark on this clonotype: A read error is likely, as this CDR3 ends without the conserved phenylalanine or tryptophan. Written as DNA, the CDR3 is TGTGCCAGCAGCCTAACCCAGTACTGC. Protein: CASSLTQYC. This chain joins TRBV25-1 and TRBJ2-5; no reliable D call. The CDR3 length is 9 residues. Germline CDR1 reads MGHDK; CDR2 reads SYGVNS. Trimming took 6 bases from V and 8 from J, leaving 4 bases between them.

This clonotype was picked up many times. The chain recombines TRBV19 with TRBJ2-7; D remains ambiguous. Deletions cut 3 bases from V and 1 base from J, with 10 bases between. The length of the CDR3 is 14 residues. Germline V gene data show CDR1 as LNHDA and CDR2 as SQIVND (reference sequence). The CDR3 is CASSIGQRSYEQYF. The CDR3 DNA sequence: TGTGCCAGTAGTATCGGGCAGAGGTCCTACGAGCAGTACTTC.

The CDR3 DNA is TGCAGTGCTAGCGGCCAGCCCCAGCATTTT. Amino acid sequence: CSASGQPQHF. The chain carries TRBV20-1 and TRBJ1-5; D gene uncertain. Trimming removed 3 bases from V and 7 bases from J, with 4 bases in between. CDR3 length: 10 residues. Germline CDR1 reads DFQATT; CDR2 reads SNEGSKA (reference sequence).

The gene calls are TRBV11-3 and TRBJ2-3; D not resolved. The V gene lost 0 bases and the J gene lost 4 bases, with 5 bases spanning the gap. This CDR3 contains 13 residues. In germline, CDR1 is SGHNT, CDR2 YENEEA. The CDR3 protein is CASSLESADTQYF. DNA for the CDR3: TGTGCCAGCAGCTTAGAATCTGCAGATACGCAGTATTTT.

The rearrangement joins TRBV7-2 to TRBJ1-2; 9 bases are a match to TRBD1. The length of the CDR3 is 14 residues. Germline V gene data show CDR1 as SGHTA and CDR2 as FQGNSA. V shed 8 bases, J shed 2 bases, and the junction held 6 bases outside the gene matches. DNA for the CDR3: TGTGCCAGCTGTTTGACAGGGGGAAACTATGGCTACACCTTC. It specifies CASCLTGGNYGYTF.

As regards this clonotype: This is likely a read error, given that the CDR3 carries no conserved phenylalanine or tryptophan at its end. Because the CDR3's place on the DNA is in doubt, the DNA is left out and the CDR3 is given as listed by TCRdb. V and J are TRBV3-2 and TRBJ1-2. TRBV3-2 represents a pseudogene. The CDR3 is 9 residues long, ends included. The CDR3 loop is CASSYGLAG.

The chain combines TRBV7-2 with TRBJ1-1; TRBD1 agrees at 12 bases. The V gene's germline CDR1 is SGHTA and CDR2 FQGNSA. V lost 1 base, J lost 5 bases, and 8 bases stayed unmatched. There are 17 residues in the CDR3. The CDR3 protein is CASSLVGTGGAGTEAFF. The CDR3 nucleotides read TGTGCCAGCAGCTTAGTGGGGACAGGGGGCGCGGGGACTGAAGCTTTCTTT.

On this clonotype: A read error is likely, as this CDR3 ends without the conserved phenylalanine or tryptophan. The genes are TRBV20-1 and TRBJ2-5, with 7 bases fitting TRBD2. Trimming cost V 3 bases and J 9 bases; bases outside gene matches: 13. CDR1 and CDR2 from the germline V gene are DFQATT and SNEGSKA (reference sequence). The CDR3 length is 14 residues. The CDR3 loop is CSASPSGLGEAQYC. The CDR3 DNA reads as TGCAGTGCTAGTCCTAGCGGTTTGGGGGAGGCCCAGTACTGC.

Comments on this clonotype: This may come from a read error, since a much larger clone is one base off. The chain recombines TRBV30 with TRBJ1-1; D ambiguous. This CDR3 comprises 10 residues. Trimming shortened V by 3 bases and J by 10 bases, and 9 bases separated the two germline ends. Germline V gene lookup returns CDR1 GTSNPN and CDR2 SVGIG (reference sequence). The DNA for the CDR3 is TGTGCCTGGAGGGACTGGGGAGCTTTCTTT. Translation gives CAWRDWGAFF. Using reference TRBV30 and TRBJ1-1 for the parts outside the CDR3, the full variable domain is SQTIHQWPATLVQPVGSPLSLECTVEGTSNPNLYWYRQAAGRGLQLLFYSVGIGQISSEVPQNLSASRPQDRQFILSSKKLLLSDSGFYLCAWRDWGAFFGQGTRLTVV.

This clonotype was counted many times. The rearrangement joins TRBV19 to TRBJ1-1, with a weak D call TRBD1 (6 bases). CDR3 length: 13 residues. V lost 5 bases, J lost 5 bases, and 12 bases lay in between. Germline lookup yields CDR1 LNHDA and CDR2 SQIVND (reference sequence). This chain's CDR3 is CASSSGVRTEAFF. DNA of the CDR3: TGTGCCAGTAGTTCAGGGGTGAGAACTGAAGCTTTCTTT.

Concerning this clonotype: One base away lies a much larger clone, so this may be a sequencing read error. This chain connects TRBV5-6 to TRBJ1-1, with 7 bases that match TRBD1. Germline V gives CDR1 SGHDT, CDR2 YYEEEE. J gave up 5 bases and V 0 bases, and 13 bases lay outside the gene matches. The CDR3 totals 17 residues. Here the CDR3 reads CASSLDTGVRGWTEAFF. The DNA for the CDR3 is TGTGCCAGCAGCTTGGATACAGGGGTACGGGGGTGGACTGAAGCTTTCTTT.

This clonotype occurred many times. This chain connects TRBV12-3 or TRBV12-4 to TRBJ2-5; D gene unclear. Trimming cost V 7 bases and J 4 bases, with 13 bases left between them. CDR3 length equals 13 residues. Here the CDR3 reads CASTPGLRETQYF. CDR3 in DNA: TGTGCCAGCACCCCCGGCCTCCGAGAGACCCAGTACTTC.

This clonotype was counted ten times or more. This sequence joins TRBV5-6 and TRBJ1-5; D remains unclear. The germline gives CDR1 SGHDT, CDR2 YYEEEE. The V gene lost 2 bases and the J gene lost 5 bases, with 14 bases spanning the gap. This CDR3 has 15 residues. DNA for the CDR3: TGTGCCAGCAGCTTCGGTGGGCGGGTGGATCAGCCCCAGCATTTT. This translates into CASSFGGRVDQPQHF.

For this clonotype: Without the conserved terminal phenylalanine or tryptophan, this CDR3 likely stems from a read error. No DNA is shown, since the ends of the CDR3 on it are uncertain; the CDR3 is the one TCRdb lists. The rearrangement uses TRBV24-1 and TRBJ2-1; the table's D gene call, TRBD2, was not cross checked with the DNA. Germline assignment: CDR1 KGHDR and CDR2 SFDVKD. The CDR3 numbers 10 amino acids, ends counted. The CDR3 loop reads CATSDPRDSS.

This clonotype was recorded at least ten times. The chain has TRBV12-3 or TRBV12-4 and TRBJ2-2; D is ambiguous. V was pared by 3 bases and J by 7 bases, with 6 bases between. The CDR3 length is 12 residues. This chain's CDR3 is CASSFVVGELFF. The CDR3 nucleotides are TGTGCCAGCAGTTTCGTAGTCGGGGAGCTGTTTTTT.

This clonotype appeared many times. CDR3: CSARPTGGPYEQYF. The CDR3 nucleotides read TGCAGTGCTAGGCCGACAGGGGGCCCCTACGAGCAGTACTTC. J is TRBJ2-7 and V is TRBV20-1; 10 bases are a match to TRBD1. This CDR3 contains 14 residues. CDR1 is DFQATT and CDR2 is SNEGSKA in the germline V gene (reference sequence). Unmatched junction bases numbered 4, after V lost 3 bases and J lost 2 bases.

The chain is built from TRBV5-6 and TRBJ2-7; a possible D gene is TRBD2 (6 bases). This CDR3 is 16 amino acids long. Per the germline V gene, CDR1 is SGHDT and CDR2 is YYEEEE. V was shortened by 4 bases and J by 2 bases, with 19 bases between the two germline ends. The CDR3 nucleotides read TGTGCCAGCAGCGTAGATGTCCGGGACTCCACCTACGAGCAGTACTTC. Translated: CASSVDVRDSTYEQYF.

This clonotype was observed at least ten times. The V and J genes are TRBV6-4 and TRBJ1-6, with D tentatively TRBD1 (5 bases). CDR3 size: 15 residues. Germline V gene data show CDR1 as MRHNA and CDR2 as SNTAGT. V gave up 6 bases and J gave up 6 bases, with 15 bases separating them. CDR3 coding DNA: TGTGCCAGCAGGACAGATAGGAGCGCTAATTCACCCCTCCACTTT. This gives the protein CASRTDRSANSPLHF.

The chain is built from TRBV12-5 and TRBJ2-5; 13 bases map to TRBD2. Per the germline V gene, CDR1 is LGHNT and CDR2 is FRNRAP. CDR3 length equals 16 residues. CDR3 in amino acids: CASSLLAGGPGETQYF. In nucleotides, the CDR3 is TGTGCCAGCAGTTTACTAGCGGGAGGGCCGGGAGAGACCCAGTACTTC.

Many counts were recorded for this clonotype. V is TRBV6-5 and J is TRBJ1-2; 12 bases map to TRBD1. The CDR3 sequence is 15 residues long. V was clipped by 7 bases and J by 8 bases; unmatched bases: 11. Germline V gene data show CDR1 as MNHEY and CDR2 as SVGAGI. CDR3 region: CASTKGTGGPNGYTF. CDR3 DNA: TGTGCCAGCACCAAGGGGACAGGGGGCCCTAACGGCTACACCTTC.

The chain recombines TRBV20-1 with TRBJ1-1; 7 bases fit TRBD1. The CDR3 length is 15 residues. Trimming took 2 bases from V and 4 from J; bases not matched to a gene: 10. CDR1 is DFQATT, CDR2 SNEGSKA, per germline (reference sequence). The CDR3 region is CSARSGRQGGTEAFF. The CDR3 DNA is TGCAGTGCTAGATCCGGGAGGCAGGGGGGCACTGAAGCTTTCTTT.

The chain employs TRBV20-1 and TRBJ2-5; D is perhaps TRBD1 or TRBD2 (5 bases each). The V gene lost 3 bases and the J gene lost 4 bases, with 12 bases spanning the gap. Germline V gives CDR1 DFQATT, CDR2 SNEGSKA (reference sequence). The CDR3 loop spans 13 amino acids. CDR3 sequence reads: CSASTYGTETQYF. In DNA, the CDR3 is TGCAGTGCTAGTACTTACGGGACAGAGACCCAGTACTTC.